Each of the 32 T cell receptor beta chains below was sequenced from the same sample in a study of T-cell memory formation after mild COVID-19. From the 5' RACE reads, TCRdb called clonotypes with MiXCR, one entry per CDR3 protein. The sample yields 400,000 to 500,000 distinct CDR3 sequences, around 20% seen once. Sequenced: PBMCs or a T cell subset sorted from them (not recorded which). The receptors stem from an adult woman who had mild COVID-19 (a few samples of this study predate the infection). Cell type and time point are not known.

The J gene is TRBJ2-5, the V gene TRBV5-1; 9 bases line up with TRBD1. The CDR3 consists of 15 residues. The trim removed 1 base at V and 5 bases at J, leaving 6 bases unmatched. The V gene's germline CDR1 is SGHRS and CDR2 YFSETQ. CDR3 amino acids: CASSLWGQGRETQYF. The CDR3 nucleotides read TGCGCCAGCAGCTTGTGGGGACAGGGTCGGGAGACCCAGTACTTC.

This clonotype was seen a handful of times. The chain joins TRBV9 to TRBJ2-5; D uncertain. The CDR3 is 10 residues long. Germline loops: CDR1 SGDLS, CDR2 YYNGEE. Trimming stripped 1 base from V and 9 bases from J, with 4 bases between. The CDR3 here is CASSVTSQYF. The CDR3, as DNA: TGTGCCAGCAGCGTAACGTCCCAGTACTTC. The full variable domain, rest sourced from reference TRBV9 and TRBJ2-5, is DSGVTQTPKHLITATGQRVTLRCSPRSGDLSVYWYQQSLDQGLQFLIQYYNGEERAKGNILERFSAQQFPDLHSELNLSSLELGDSALYFCASSVTSQYFGPGTRLLVL.

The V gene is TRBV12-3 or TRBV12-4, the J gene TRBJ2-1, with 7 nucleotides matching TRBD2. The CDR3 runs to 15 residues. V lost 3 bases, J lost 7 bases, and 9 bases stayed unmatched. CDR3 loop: CASSLGGSVQNEQFF. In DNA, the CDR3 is TGTGCCAGCAGTTTGGGCGGGAGTGTACAGAATGAGCAGTTCTTC.

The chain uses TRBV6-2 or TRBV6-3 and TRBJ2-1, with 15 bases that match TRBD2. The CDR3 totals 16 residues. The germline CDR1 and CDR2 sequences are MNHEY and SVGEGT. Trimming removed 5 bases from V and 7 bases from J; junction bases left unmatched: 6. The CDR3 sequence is CASSNRTSGRGNEQFF. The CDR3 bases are TGTGCCAGCAGTAACCGGACTAGCGGGAGGGGGAATGAGCAGTTCTTC.

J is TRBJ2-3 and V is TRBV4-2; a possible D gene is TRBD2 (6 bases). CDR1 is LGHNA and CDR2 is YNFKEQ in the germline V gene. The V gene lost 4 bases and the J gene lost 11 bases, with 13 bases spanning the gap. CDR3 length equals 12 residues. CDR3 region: CASSRRLVGQYF. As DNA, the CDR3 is TGTGCCAGCAGCCGAAGACTAGTGGGGCAGTATTTT.

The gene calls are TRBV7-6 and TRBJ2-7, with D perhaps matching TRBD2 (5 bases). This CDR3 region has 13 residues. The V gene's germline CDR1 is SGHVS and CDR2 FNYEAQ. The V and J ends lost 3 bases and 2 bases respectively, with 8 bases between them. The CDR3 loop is CASSFGETYEQYF. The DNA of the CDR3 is TGTGCCAGCAGCTTTGGGGAGACCTACGAGCAGTACTTC.

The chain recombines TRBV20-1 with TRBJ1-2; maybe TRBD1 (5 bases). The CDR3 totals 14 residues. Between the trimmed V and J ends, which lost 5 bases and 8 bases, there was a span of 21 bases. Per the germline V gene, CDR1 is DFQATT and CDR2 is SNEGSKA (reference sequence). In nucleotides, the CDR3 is TGCAGTGCTCCATGGAGGGGCCGCCTAGACGGCTACACCTTC. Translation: CSAPWRGRLDGYTF.

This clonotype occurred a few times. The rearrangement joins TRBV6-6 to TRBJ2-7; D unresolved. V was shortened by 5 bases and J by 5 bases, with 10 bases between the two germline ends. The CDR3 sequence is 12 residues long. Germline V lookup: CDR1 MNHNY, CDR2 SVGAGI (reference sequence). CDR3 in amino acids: CASSPGRNEQYF. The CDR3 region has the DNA TGTGCCAGCAGTCCCGGGCGAAACGAGCAGTACTTC.

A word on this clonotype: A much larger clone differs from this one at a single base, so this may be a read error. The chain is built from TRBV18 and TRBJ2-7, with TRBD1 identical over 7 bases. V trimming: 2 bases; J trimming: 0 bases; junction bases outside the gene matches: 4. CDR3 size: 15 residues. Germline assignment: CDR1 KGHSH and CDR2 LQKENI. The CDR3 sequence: CASSPGTESSYEQYF. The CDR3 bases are TGTGCCAGCTCACCAGGGACAGAGAGCTCCTACGAGCAGTACTTC. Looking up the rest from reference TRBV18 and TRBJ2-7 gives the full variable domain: NAGVMQNPRHLVRRRGQEARLRCSPMKGHSHVYWYRQLPEEGLKFMVYLQKENIIDESGMPKERFSAEFPKEGPSILRIQQVVRGDSAAYFCASSPGTESSYEQYFGPGTRLTVT.

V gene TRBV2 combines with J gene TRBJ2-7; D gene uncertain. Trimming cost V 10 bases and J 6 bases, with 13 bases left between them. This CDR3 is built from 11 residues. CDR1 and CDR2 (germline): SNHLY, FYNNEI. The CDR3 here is CATSPFSEQYF. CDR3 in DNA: TGTGCCACCAGCCCGTTTAGCGAGCAGTACTTC.

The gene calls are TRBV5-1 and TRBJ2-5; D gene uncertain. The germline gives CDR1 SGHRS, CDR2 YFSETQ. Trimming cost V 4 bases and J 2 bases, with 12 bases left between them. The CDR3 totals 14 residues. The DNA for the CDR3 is TGCGCCAGCAGCCCGTTCTGGCAGCAAGAGACCCAGTACTTC. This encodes CASSPFWQQETQYF.

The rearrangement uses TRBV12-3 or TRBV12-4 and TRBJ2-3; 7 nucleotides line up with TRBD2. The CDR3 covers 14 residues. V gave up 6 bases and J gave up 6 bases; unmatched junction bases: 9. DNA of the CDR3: TGTGCCAGCAGCTCCTCCCGGGGGGTGGATACGCAGTATTTT. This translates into CASSSSRGVDTQYF.

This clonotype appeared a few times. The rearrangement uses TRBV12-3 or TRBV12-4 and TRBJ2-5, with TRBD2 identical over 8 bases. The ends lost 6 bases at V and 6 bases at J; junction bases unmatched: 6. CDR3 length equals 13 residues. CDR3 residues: CASSPGGPKTQYF. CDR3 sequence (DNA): TGTGCCAGCAGCCCGGGGGGGCCGAAGACCCAGTACTTC.

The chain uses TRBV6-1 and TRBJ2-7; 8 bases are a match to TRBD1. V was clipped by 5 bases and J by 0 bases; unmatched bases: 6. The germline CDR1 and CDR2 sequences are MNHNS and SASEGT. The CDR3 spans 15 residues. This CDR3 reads CASSWGQGASYEQYF. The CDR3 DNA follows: TGTGCCAGCAGTTGGGGGCAGGGGGCCTCCTACGAGCAGTACTTC.

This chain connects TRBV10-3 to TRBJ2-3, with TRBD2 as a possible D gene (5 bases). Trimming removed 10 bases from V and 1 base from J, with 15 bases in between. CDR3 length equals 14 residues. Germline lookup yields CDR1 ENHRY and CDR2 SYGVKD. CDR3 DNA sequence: TGTGCCACTACCAACGTCGGGGGCACAGATACGCAGTATTTT. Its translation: CATTNVGGTDTQYF.

The CDR3 loop reads CASSQEEGGDYNEQFF. Here the CDR3 DNA reads TGTGCCAGCAGCCAAGAAGAAGGGGGGGACTACAATGAGCAGTTCTTC. The chain is built from TRBV3-1 and TRBJ2-1, with D possibly being TRBD2 (7 bases). Germline-derived CDR1 and CDR2 are LGHDT and YNNKEL (reference sequence). Trimming pared 0 bases from V and 3 bases from J, leaving 12 bases between. CDR3 length equals 16 residues.

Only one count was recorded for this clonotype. This chain's CDR3 is CASSLGDINYGYTF. CDR3 sequence (DNA): TGTGCCAGCAGCTTAGGGGACATAAACTATGGCTACACCTTC. The V gene is TRBV7-9, the J gene TRBJ1-2, with a weak D call TRBD1 (6 bases). This CDR3 is built from 14 residues. V was cut by 1 base and J by 2 bases, with 8 bases left in between. The germline CDR1 and CDR2 sequences are SEHNR and FQNEAQ (reference sequence).

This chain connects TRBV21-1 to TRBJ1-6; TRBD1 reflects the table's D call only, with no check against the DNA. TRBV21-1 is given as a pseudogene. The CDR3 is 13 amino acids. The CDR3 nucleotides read TGTGCCACCGGGACAGGCCTAAATTCACCCCTCCACTTT. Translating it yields CATGTGLNSPLHF.

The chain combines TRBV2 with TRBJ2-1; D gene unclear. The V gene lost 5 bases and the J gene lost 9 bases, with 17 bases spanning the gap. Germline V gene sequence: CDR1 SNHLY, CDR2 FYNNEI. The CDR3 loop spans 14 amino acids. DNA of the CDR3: TGTGCCAGCAGTCTCCGAGTTCCCTCGAGTGAGCAGTTCTTC. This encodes CASSLRVPSSEQFF.

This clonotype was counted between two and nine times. CDR3 protein: CASSYAGYEQYF. As DNA, the CDR3 is TGTGCCAGCAGTTACGCAGGGTACGAGCAGTACTTC. The V call is TRBV6-5, the J call TRBJ2-7; TRBD1 might be the D (5 bases). Looked up from germline, CDR1 is MNHEY and CDR2 is SVGAGI. CDR3 length: 12 amino acids. Trimming stripped 2 bases from V and 4 bases from J, with 6 bases between.

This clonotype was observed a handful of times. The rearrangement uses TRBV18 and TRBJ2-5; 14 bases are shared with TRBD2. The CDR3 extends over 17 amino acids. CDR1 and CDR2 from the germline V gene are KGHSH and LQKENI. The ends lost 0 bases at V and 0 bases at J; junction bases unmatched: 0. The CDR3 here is CASSPPGLAGDQETQYF. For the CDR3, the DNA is TGTGCCAGCTCACCACCGGGACTAGCGGGGGACCAAGAGACCCAGTACTTC.

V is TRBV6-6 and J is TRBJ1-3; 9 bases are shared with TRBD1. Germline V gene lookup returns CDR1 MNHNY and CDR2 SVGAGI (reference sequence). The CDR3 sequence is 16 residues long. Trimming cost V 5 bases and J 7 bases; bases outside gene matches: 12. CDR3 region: CASSPLGEQGANTIYF. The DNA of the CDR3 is TGTGCCAGCAGTCCCCTGGGGGAACAGGGGGCGAACACCATATATTTT.

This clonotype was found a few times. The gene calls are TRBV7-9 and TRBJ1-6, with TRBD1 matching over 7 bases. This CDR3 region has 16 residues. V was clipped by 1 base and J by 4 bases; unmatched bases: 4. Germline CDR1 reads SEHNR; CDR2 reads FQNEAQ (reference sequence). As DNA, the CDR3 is TGTGCCAGCAGCTTAGGAGGGGGACAGTATAATTCACCCCTCCACTTT. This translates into CASSLGGGQYNSPLHF.

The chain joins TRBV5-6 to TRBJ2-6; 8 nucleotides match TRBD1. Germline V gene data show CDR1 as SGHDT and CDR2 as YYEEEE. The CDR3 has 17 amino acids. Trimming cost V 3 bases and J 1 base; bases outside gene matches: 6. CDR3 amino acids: CASSSTGVRSGANVLTF. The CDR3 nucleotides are TGTGCCAGCAGCTCGACAGGGGTGAGGTCTGGGGCCAACGTCCTGACTTTC.

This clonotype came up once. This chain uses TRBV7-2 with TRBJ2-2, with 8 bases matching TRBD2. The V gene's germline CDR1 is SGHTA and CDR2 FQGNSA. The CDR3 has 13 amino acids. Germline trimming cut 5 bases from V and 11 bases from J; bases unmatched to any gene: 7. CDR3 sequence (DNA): TGTGCCAGCAGCCGGGGGGGTACTAGCGAGCTGTTTTTT. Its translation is CASSRGGTSELFF.

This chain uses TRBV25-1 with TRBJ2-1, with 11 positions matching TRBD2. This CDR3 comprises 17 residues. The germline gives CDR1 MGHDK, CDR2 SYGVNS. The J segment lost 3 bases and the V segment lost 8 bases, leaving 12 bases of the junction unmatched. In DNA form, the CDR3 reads TGTGCCAGCTCTCCCGCGGGACTAGCGGTATACTACAATGAGCAGTTCTTC. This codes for CASSPAGLAVYYNEQFF. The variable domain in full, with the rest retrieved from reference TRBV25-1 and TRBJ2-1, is EADIYQTPRYLVIGTGKKITLECSQTMGHDKMYWYQQDPGMELHLIHYSYGVNSTEKGDLSSESTVSRIRTEHFPLTLESARPSHTSQYLCASSPAGLAVYYNEQFFGPGTRLTVL.

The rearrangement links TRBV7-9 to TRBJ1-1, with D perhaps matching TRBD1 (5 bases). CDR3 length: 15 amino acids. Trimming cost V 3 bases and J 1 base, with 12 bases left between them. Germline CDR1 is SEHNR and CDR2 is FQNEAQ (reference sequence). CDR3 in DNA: TGTGCCAGCAGCTTTCGATACGGGGCGAACACTGAAGCTTTCTTT. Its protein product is CASSFRYGANTEAFF.

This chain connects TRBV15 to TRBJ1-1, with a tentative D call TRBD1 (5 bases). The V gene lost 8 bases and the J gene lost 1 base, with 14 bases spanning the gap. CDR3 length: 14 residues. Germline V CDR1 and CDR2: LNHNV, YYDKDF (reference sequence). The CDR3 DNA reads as TGTGCCACCCGGCCGCCGACAGAGAACACTGAAGCTTTCTTT. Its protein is CATRPPTENTEAFF.

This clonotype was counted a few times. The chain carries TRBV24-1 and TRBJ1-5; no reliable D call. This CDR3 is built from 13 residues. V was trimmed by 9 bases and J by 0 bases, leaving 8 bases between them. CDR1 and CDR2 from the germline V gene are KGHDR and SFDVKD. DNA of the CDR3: TGTGCCACCGGGCAGGATAGCAATCAGCCCCAGCATTTT. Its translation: CATGQDSNQPQHF.

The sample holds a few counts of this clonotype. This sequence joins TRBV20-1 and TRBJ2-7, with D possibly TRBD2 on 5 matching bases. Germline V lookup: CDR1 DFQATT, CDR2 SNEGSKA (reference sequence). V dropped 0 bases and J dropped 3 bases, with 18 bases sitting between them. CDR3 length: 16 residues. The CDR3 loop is CSARDPGKRTLYEQYF. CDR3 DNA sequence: TGCAGTGCTAGAGACCCCGGGAAGCGGACCCTCTACGAGCAGTACTTC.

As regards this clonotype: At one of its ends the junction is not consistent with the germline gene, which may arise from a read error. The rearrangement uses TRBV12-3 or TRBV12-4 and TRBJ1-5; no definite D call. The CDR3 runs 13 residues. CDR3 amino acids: CASSLRPNQPRHF. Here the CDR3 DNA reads TGTGCCAGCAGTTTACGACCAAATCAGCCCCGGCATTTT.

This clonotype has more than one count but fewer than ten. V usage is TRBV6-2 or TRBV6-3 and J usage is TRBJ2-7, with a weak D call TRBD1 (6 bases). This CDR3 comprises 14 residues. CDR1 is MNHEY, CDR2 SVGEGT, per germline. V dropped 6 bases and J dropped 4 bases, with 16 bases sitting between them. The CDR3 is CASRRAYTGYEQYF. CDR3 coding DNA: TGTGCCAGCAGGCGAGCCTATACAGGGTACGAGCAGTACTTC.